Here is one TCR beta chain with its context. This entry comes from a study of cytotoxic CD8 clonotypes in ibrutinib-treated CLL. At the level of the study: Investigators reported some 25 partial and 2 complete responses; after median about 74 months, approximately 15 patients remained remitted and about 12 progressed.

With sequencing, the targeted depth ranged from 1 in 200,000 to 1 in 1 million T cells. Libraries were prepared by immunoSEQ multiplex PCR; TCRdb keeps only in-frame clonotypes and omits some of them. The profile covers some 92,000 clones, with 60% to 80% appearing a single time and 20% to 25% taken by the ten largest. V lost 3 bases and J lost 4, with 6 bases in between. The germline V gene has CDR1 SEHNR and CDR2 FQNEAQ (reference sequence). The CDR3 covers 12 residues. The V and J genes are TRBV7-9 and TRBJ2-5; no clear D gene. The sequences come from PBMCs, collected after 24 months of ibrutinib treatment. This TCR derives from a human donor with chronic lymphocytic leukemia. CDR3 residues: CASSLMGETQYF. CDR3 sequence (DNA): TGTGCCAGCAGCTTGATGGGAGAGACCCAGTACTTC.